This T cell receptor beta chain appears in the sequencing data of a study of blood T cell repertoires in COVID-19. Study background: The origin of the acute and convalescent COVID-19 samples was the United States, Italy and Spain. From T cells, B-cell-depleted T cells, or PBMCs came the material, which was cDNA or gDNA.

In the original processing: It was from reference gene primer amplification that nucleated cell counts were estimated. Method: immunoSEQ multiplex PCR; TCRdb's copy keeps in-frame clones and lacks some. V and J calls and clone size are those listed in that table; D and trimming were worked out from the DNA. The sample consists of 75,000 to 95,000 clones, around 90% of them appearing once. The V end was cut by 4 bases, the J end by 4 bases, with 11 bases between. CDR1 and CDR2 (germline): MGHRA, YSYEKL. The CDR3 has 15 residues. Sequenced sample: peripheral blood. The chain joins TRBV4-1 to TRBJ1-6; D gene ambiguous. The clonotype comes from a man in his fifties with active COVID-19. The CDR3 sequence: CASSPGLFYNSPLHF. In nucleotides, the CDR3 is TGCGCCAGCAGCCCAGGACTTTTTTATAATTCACCCCTCCACTTT.